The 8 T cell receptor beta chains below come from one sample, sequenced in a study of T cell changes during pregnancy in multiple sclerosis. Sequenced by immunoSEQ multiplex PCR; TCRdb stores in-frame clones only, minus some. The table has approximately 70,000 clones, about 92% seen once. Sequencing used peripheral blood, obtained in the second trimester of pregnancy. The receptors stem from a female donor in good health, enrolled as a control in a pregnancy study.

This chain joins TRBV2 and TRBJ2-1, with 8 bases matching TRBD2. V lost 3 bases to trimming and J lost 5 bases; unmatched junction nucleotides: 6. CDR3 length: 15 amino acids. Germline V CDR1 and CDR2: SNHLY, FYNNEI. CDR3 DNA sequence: TGTGCCAGCAGTGATAGACTAGCGCTGCACAATGAGCAGTTCTTC. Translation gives CASSDRLALHNEQFF.

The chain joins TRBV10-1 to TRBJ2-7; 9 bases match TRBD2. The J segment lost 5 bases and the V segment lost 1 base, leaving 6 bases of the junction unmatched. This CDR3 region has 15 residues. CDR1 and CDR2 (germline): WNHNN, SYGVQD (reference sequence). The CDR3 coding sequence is TGCGCCAGCAGTGAGTTGGGTAGCGGGAGTCACGAGCAGTACTTC. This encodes CASSELGSGSHEQYF.

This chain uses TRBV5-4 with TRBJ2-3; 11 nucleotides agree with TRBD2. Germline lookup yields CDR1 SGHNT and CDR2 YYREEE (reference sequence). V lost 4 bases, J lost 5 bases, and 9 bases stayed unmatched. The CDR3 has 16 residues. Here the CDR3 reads CASSPLAGAWGDTQYF. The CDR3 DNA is TGTGCCAGCAGCCCACTAGCGGGGGCCTGGGGAGATACGCAGTATTTT.

CDR3: CASSQTRGIGGYTF. The CDR3, as DNA: TGCGCCAGCAGCCAAACCAGGGGGATTGGTGGCTACACCTTC. The V and J genes are TRBV4-1 and TRBJ1-2, with TRBD1 matching over 7 bases. Germline V gene lookup returns CDR1 MGHRA and CDR2 YSYEKL. There are 14 residues in the CDR3. With V trimmed by 2 bases and J by 7 bases, 7 bases remained unmatched.

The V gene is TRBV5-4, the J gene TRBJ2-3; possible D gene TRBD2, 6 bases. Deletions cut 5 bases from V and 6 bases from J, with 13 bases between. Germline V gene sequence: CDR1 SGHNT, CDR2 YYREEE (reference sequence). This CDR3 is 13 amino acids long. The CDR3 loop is CASSRESKDTQYF. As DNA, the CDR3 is TGTGCCAGCAGTCGGGAGAGTAAGGATACGCAGTATTTT.

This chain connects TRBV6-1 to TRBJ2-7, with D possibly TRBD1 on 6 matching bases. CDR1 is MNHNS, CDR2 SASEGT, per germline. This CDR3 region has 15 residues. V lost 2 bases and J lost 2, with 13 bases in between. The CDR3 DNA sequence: TGTGCCAGCAGTGAATGGGAACAGGGAGCCTACGAGCAGTACTTC. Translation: CASSEWEQGAYEQYF.

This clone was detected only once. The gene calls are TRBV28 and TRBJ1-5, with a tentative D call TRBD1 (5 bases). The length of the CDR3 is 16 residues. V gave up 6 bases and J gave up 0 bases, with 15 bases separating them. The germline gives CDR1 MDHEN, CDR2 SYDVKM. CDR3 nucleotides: TGTGCCAGCAGCCCGAGACAGACGTATAGCAATCAGCCCCAGCATTTT. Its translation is CASSPRQTYSNQPQHF.

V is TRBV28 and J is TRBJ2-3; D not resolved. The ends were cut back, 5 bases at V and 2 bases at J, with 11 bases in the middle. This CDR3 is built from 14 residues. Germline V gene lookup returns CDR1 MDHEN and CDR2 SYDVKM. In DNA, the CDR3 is TGTGCCAGCAGTGCCGACAAGCTCACAGATACGCAGTATTTT. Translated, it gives CASSADKLTDTQYF.